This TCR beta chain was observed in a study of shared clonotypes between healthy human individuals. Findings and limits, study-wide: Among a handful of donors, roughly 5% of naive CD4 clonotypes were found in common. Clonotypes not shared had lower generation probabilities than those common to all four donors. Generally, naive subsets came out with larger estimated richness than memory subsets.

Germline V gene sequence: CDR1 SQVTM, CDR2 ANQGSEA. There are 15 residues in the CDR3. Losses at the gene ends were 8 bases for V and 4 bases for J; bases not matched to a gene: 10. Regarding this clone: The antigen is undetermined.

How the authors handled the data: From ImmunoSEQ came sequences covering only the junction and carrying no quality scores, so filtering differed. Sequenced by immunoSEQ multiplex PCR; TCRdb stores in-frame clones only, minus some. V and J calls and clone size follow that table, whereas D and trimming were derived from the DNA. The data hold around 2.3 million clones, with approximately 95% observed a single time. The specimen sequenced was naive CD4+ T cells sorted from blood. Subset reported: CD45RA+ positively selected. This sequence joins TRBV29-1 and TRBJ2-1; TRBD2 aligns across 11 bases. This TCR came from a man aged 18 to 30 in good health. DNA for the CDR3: TGCAGCACTAGCGGGAGTCAGCCTAATTACAATGAGCAGTTCTTC. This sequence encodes CSTSGSQPNYNEQFF.